These T cell receptor beta chains were read from a single sample in a study of Ad26.COV2.S vaccination and SARS-CoV-2 variants. Method: immunoSEQ multiplex PCR; TCRdb's copy keeps in-frame clones and lacks some. The sample includes roughly 500,000 clones, around nine tenths of them seen just once. The specimen comprised peripheral blood, sampled in a trial of Ad26.COV2.S vaccine versus placebo. The receptor set was obtained from a person between 18 and 65 years old who received the Ad26.COV2.S COVID-19 vaccine or a placebo. Both conserved end residues are part of each CDR3. Fields, in order: clone size, V gene, J gene, D gene, CDR3 protein, CDR3 DNA. The D gene is left open where the match is weak. Size is omitted from some rows. Given values are once, few, many or a class for expanded clones.

clone size: NA
V gene: TRBV20-1
J gene: TRBJ2-7
D gene: NA
CDR3 protein: CSAGDLDEQYF
CDR3 DNA: TGCAGTGCGGGGGATTTGGACGAGCAGTACTTC

clone size: NA
V gene: TRBV7-9
J gene: TRBJ2-1
D gene: TRBD2
CDR3 protein: CASSLGLAGAGEQFF
CDR3 DNA: TGTGCCAGCAGCTTAGGGCTAGCGGGAGCAGGTGAGCAGTTCTTC

clone size: NA
V gene: TRBV19
J gene: TRBJ2-3
D gene: NA
CDR3 protein: CASMGIGTDTQYF
CDR3 DNA: TGTGCCAGTATGGGGATTGGCACAGATACGCAGTATTTT

clone size: NA
V gene: TRBV7-2
J gene: TRBJ2-1
D gene: TRBD2
CDR3 protein: CASSLETAGLGNEQFF
CDR3 DNA: TGTGCCAGCTCTCTTGAGACTGCGGGACTAGGAAATGAGCAGTTCTTC

clone size: NA
V gene: TRBV2
J gene: TRBJ2-7
D gene: TRBD1
CDR3 protein: CASSSGTGDHEQYF
CDR3 DNA: TGTGCCAGCAGTTCCGGGACAGGGGACCACGAGCAGTACTTC

clone size: NA
V gene: TRBV19
J gene: TRBJ2-1
D gene: TRBD2
CDR3 protein: CASSIGLAGEQFF
CDR3 DNA: TGTGCCAGTAGTATTGGACTAGCTGGTGAGCAGTTCTTC

clone size: NA
V gene: TRBV12-5
J gene: TRBJ2-7
D gene: NA
CDR3 protein: CASARNHEQYF
CDR3 DNA: TGTGCTAGTGCCCGAAATCACGAGCAGTACTTC

clone size: NA
V gene: TRBV24-1
J gene: TRBJ2-5
D gene: NA
CDR3 protein: CATSAGKETQYF
CDR3 DNA: TGTGCCACCAGTGCAGGGAAAGAGACCCAGTACTTC

clone size: NA
V gene: TRBV7-2
J gene: TRBJ1-2
D gene: NA
CDR3 protein: CASSFTSGAFGYTF
CDR3 DNA: TGTGCCAGCAGCTTTACCTCGGGCGCTTTTGGCTACACCTTC

clone size: NA
V gene: TRBV7-9
J gene: TRBJ2-7
D gene: NA
CDR3 protein: CASSPRFGSQYEQYF
CDR3 DNA: TGTGCCAGCAGCCCCCGCTTCGGGAGCCAGTACGAGCAGTACTTC

clone size: NA
V gene: TRBV30
J gene: TRBJ2-7
D gene: NA
CDR3 protein: CAWGVSEQYF
CDR3 DNA: TGTGCCTGGGGCGTGTCCGAGCAGTACTTC

clone size: NA
V gene: TRBV6-7
J gene: TRBJ1-4
D gene: TRBD1
CDR3 protein: CASSYSATQGVSEKLFF
CDR3 DNA: TGTGCCAGCAGTTACTCCGCTACGCAGGGGGTAAGCGAAAAACTGTTTTTT

clone size: NA
V gene: TRBV14
J gene: TRBJ1-6
D gene: NA
CDR3 protein: CASSQDQGFLNNSPLHF
CDR3 DNA: TGTGCCAGCAGCCAAGATCAAGGGTTTCTAAATAATTCACCCCTCCACTTT

clone size: NA
V gene: TRBV28
J gene: TRBJ1-6
D gene: NA
CDR3 protein: CASSDRRLHF
CDR3 DNA: TGTGCCAGCAGTGACAGACGGCTCCACTTT

clone size: NA
V gene: TRBV27
J gene: TRBJ2-7
D gene: TRBD2
CDR3 protein: CASRVSGRESYEQYF
CDR3 DNA: TGTGCCAGCAGGGTTAGCGGGAGGGAGAGCTACGAGCAGTACTTC

clone size: NA
V gene: TRBV18
J gene: TRBJ2-6
D gene: NA
CDR3 protein: CASSAIASGANVLTF
CDR3 DNA: TGTGCCAGCTCGGCGATCGCCTCTGGGGCCAACGTCCTGACTTTC

clone size: NA
V gene: TRBV28
J gene: TRBJ2-3
D gene: TRBD2
CDR3 protein: CASRRVAGGRTDTQYF
CDR3 DNA: TGTGCCAGCAGGCGGGTAGCGGGAGGACGCACAGATACGCAGTATTTT

clone size: NA
V gene: TRBV2
J gene: TRBJ1-6
D gene: NA
CDR3 protein: CASGTTGYNSPLHF
CDR3 DNA: TGTGCCAGCGGTACGACAGGATATAATTCACCCCTCCACTTT

clone size: NA
V gene: TRBV28
J gene: TRBJ1-2
D gene: NA
CDR3 protein: CAVARGPNYGYTF
CDR3 DNA: TGTGCCGTTGCCCGGGGCCCAAACTATGGCTACACCTTC

clone size: NA
V gene: TRBV9
J gene: TRBJ2-2
D gene: NA
CDR3 protein: CASSPWGPGELFF
CDR3 DNA: TGTGCCAGCAGTCCTTGGGGCCCCGGGGAGCTGTTTTTT

clone size: NA
V gene: TRBV7-8
J gene: TRBJ2-1
D gene: TRBD2
CDR3 protein: CASSFGTSGIWGSYNEQFF
CDR3 DNA: TGTGCCAGCAGCTTTGGGACTAGCGGGATCTGGGGCTCCTACAATGAGCAGTTCTTC

clone size: NA
V gene: TRBV28
J gene: TRBJ1-3
D gene: NA
CDR3 protein: CASSTPNTIYF
CDR3 DNA: TGTGCCAGCAGTACGCCAAACACCATATATTTT

clone size: NA
V gene: TRBV18
J gene: TRBJ1-2
D gene: NA
CDR3 protein: CASSPLSPRDYGYTF
CDR3 DNA: TGTGCCAGCTCCCCCCTATCTCCGAGGGACTATGGCTACACCTTC

clone size: NA
V gene: TRBV9
J gene: TRBJ2-2
D gene: TRBD2
CDR3 protein: CASSALGLAGGAGELFF
CDR3 DNA: TGTGCCAGCAGCGCACTCGGACTAGCGGGAGGGGCCGGGGAGCTGTTTTTT

clone size: NA
V gene: TRBV7-9
J gene: TRBJ2-1
D gene: TRBD2
CDR3 protein: CASSFPFGTSTTNEQFF
CDR3 DNA: TGTGCCAGCAGCTTCCCCTTTGGGACTAGCACCACCAATGAGCAGTTCTTC

clone size: NA
V gene: TRBV28
J gene: TRBJ2-7
D gene: NA
CDR3 protein: CASTGGVYEQYF
CDR3 DNA: TGTGCCAGCACCGGGGGAGTCTACGAGCAGTACTTC

clone size: NA
V gene: TRBV2
J gene: TRBJ2-4
D gene: TRBD2
CDR3 protein: CASRASGRAERGNIQYF
CDR3 DNA: TGTGCCAGCAGGGCTAGCGGGAGGGCCGAGAGAGGAAACATTCAGTACTTC

clone size: NA
V gene: TRBV5-4
J gene: TRBJ1-2
D gene: NA
CDR3 protein: CASSPEQGNYGYTF
CDR3 DNA: TGTGCCAGCAGCCCAGAACAGGGAAACTATGGCTACACCTTC

clone size: once
V gene: TRBV11-2
J gene: TRBJ1-3
D gene: NA
CDR3 protein: CASSTAGSGNTIYF
CDR3 DNA: TGTGCCAGCAGCACCGCAGGCTCTGGAAACACCATATATTTT

clone size: NA
V gene: TRBV28
J gene: TRBJ1-4
D gene: NA
CDR3 protein: CAAAGPSNKGGEKLFF
CDR3 DNA: TGTGCAGCAGCCGGGCCCTCCAATAAAGGGGGTGAAAAACTGTTTTTT

clone size: NA
V gene: TRBV4-3
J gene: TRBJ1-1
D gene: TRBD1
CDR3 protein: CASSRNPDRYDTEAFF
CDR3 DNA: TGCGCCAGCAGCCGGAACCCGGACAGGTATGACACTGAAGCTTTCTTT

clone size: NA
V gene: TRBV27
J gene: TRBJ1-1
D gene: TRBD1
CDR3 protein: CASSLFPQGGAFF
CDR3 DNA: TGTGCCAGCAGTTTATTCCCACAGGGGGGGGCTTTCTTT

clone size: NA
V gene: TRBV10-3
J gene: TRBJ2-1
D gene: NA
CDR3 protein: CAIGNEQFF
CDR3 DNA: TGTGCCATCGGGAATGAGCAGTTCTTC

clone size: NA
V gene: TRBV5-1
J gene: TRBJ2-3
D gene: TRBD2
CDR3 protein: CASSSGLAGNTDTQYF
CDR3 DNA: TGCGCCAGCAGCTCTGGACTAGCGGGGAACACAGATACGCAGTATTTT

clone size: once
V gene: TRBV14
J gene: TRBJ2-3
D gene: NA
CDR3 protein: CASSRGSTQADTQYF
CDR3 DNA: TGTGCCAGCAGCCGAGGGTCTACCCAGGCAGATACGCAGTATTTT

clone size: NA
V gene: TRBV28
J gene: TRBJ2-1
D gene: TRBD1
CDR3 protein: CASSQDRGERRPSNEQFF
CDR3 DNA: TGTGCCAGCAGTCAGGACAGGGGCGAACGAAGACCAAGCAATGAGCAGTTCTTC

clone size: NA
V gene: TRBV7-8
J gene: TRBJ2-5
D gene: NA
CDR3 protein: CASSSIQETQYF
CDR3 DNA: TGTGCCAGCAGCTCAATCCAAGAGACCCAGTACTTC

clone size: NA
V gene: TRBV28
J gene: TRBJ1-5
D gene: NA
CDR3 protein: CASSLDGGGGQPQHF
CDR3 DNA: TGTGCCAGCAGTTTAGACGGCGGGGGCGGCCAGCCCCAGCATTTT

clone size: NA
V gene: TRBV19
J gene: TRBJ2-1
D gene: TRBD1
CDR3 protein: CASSILRGPAYNGQFF
CDR3 DNA: TGTGCCAGTAGTATATTAAGGGGGCCAGCTTACAATGGGCAGTTCTTC

clone size: NA
V gene: TRBV7-3
J gene: TRBJ2-1
D gene: NA
CDR3 protein: CASSLTPQGFYNEQFF
CDR3 DNA: TGTGCCAGCAGCTTAACTCCGCAGGGATTCTACAATGAGCAGTTCTTC

clone size: NA
V gene: TRBV19
J gene: TRBJ2-7
D gene: TRBD1
CDR3 protein: CASRDRGVSEQYF
CDR3 DNA: TGTGCCAGTCGAGACAGGGGTGTCAGCGAGCAGTACTTC

clone size: NA
V gene: TRBV19
J gene: TRBJ2-2
D gene: TRBD2
CDR3 protein: CASSIEAGGQNGELFF
CDR3 DNA: TGTGCCAGTAGTATAGAAGCGGGAGGGCAAAACGGGGAGCTGTTTTTT

clone size: NA
V gene: TRBV28
J gene: TRBJ2-3
D gene: NA
CDR3 protein: CASSLSGYSTDTQYF
CDR3 DNA: TGTGCCAGCAGTTTAAGTGGTTATAGCACAGATACGCAGTATTTT